This TCR beta chain stems from a study of technical replicates of blood from several donors. J gave up 2 bases and V 2 bases, and 11 bases lay outside the gene matches. CDR3 length: 19 amino acids. CDR1 and CDR2 (germline): PRHDT, FYEKMQ (reference sequence). This table comes from immunoSEQ multiplex PCR, and its TCRdb copy is limited to in-frame clones, with some not included. The table has some 76,000 clones, 85% to 95% seen once. Sample: T cells isolated from PBMCs. The TCR originated in a human donor in good health. The chain links TRBV13 to TRBJ2-7; 14 bases are a match to TRBD2. The CDR3 DNA is TGTGCCAGCAGCTTAATTCTCGGGACTAGCGGGAGATACGCCTACGAGCAGTACTTC. As protein: CASSLILGTSGRYAYEQYF.